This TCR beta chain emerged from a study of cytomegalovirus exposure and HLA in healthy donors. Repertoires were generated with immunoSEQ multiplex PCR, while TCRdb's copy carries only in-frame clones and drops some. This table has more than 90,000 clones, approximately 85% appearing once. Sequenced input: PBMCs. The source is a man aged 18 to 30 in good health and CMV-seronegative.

In DNA, the CDR3 is TGCGCCAGCACCATAACGAGGGGGATGAACACTGAAGCTTTCTTT. Translated, it gives CASTITRGMNTEAFF. V is TRBV5-1 and J is TRBJ1-1; D might be TRBD1 (6 bases). Germline V gene sequence: CDR1 SGHRS, CDR2 YFSETQ. The CDR3 totals 15 residues. V shed 6 bases and J shed 0 bases, with 15 bases lying between them.